Presented here are 30 T cell receptor beta chains from one specimen sequenced in a study of T cell responses to AZD1222 COVID-19 vaccine. The method was immunoSEQ multiplex PCR; TCRdb's version includes in-frame clones alone and lacks a portion of them. The sample consists of more than 150,000 clones, 85% to 95% of them appearing once. The material sequenced was peripheral blood, taken on day 0 of AZD1222 vaccination. The receptors originated from an adult in good health.

The DNA of the CDR3 is TGTGCCAGCAGTTTGGGGACCCGACAGTACACTGAAGCTTTCTTT. Amino acids: CASSLGTRQYTEAFF. The chain combines TRBV28 with TRBJ1-1, with D possibly TRBD1 on 5 matching bases. Germline V lookup: CDR1 MDHEN, CDR2 SYDVKM. Trimming took 3 bases from V and 3 from J, leaving 14 bases between them. CDR3 length: 15 amino acids.

This clone appeared once. V is TRBV27 and J is TRBJ1-2; the D gene is possibly TRBD1 (5 bases). There are 15 residues in the CDR3. Trimming left V 4 bases short and J 6 bases short, with 18 bases between. CDR1 is MNHEY, CDR2 SMNVEV, per germline (reference sequence). This CDR3 is CASSSQRDGTNGYTF. DNA of the CDR3: TGTGCCAGCAGTTCCCAACGGGACGGCACGAATGGCTACACCTTC.

The chain employs TRBV28 and TRBJ1-5; D is uncertain. Deletions cut 5 bases from V and 9 bases from J, with 14 bases between. Germline assignment: CDR1 MDHEN and CDR2 SYDVKM. The CDR3 sequence is 13 residues long. Here the CDR3 DNA reads TGTGCCAGCAGTGGGGAGGACTGGGGGCCCCAGCATTTT. This translates into CASSGEDWGPQHF.

V gene TRBV4-1 combines with J gene TRBJ2-1; 12 positions agree with TRBD2. The CDR3 covers 15 residues. Germline V CDR1 and CDR2: MGHRA, YSYEKL. The junction had 3 bases not matched to a gene; V was cut back by 5 bases and J by 4 bases. CDR3 DNA sequence: TGCGCCAGCAGCACCCTAGCGGGGGGGTACAATGAGCAGTTCTTC. It translates to CASSTLAGGYNEQFF.

The chain carries TRBV5-5 and TRBJ1-4; no clear D. Between the trimmed V and J ends, which lost 7 bases and 5 bases, there was a span of 15 bases. Per germline, CDR1 SGHKS and CDR2 YYEKEE (reference sequence). There are 14 residues in the CDR3. The CDR3 loop reads CASRLGGTNEKLFF. The CDR3 bases are TGTGCCAGCCGCCTTGGCGGTACCAATGAAAAACTGTTTTTT.

The gene calls are TRBV4-1 and TRBJ2-1, with D uncertain. V was trimmed by 1 base and J by 1 base, leaving 8 bases between them. This CDR3 contains 15 residues. Germline loops: CDR1 MGHRA, CDR2 YSYEKL. The CDR3 is CASSQGAGSYNEQFF. The CDR3, as DNA: TGCGCCAGCAGCCAAGGGGCAGGTTCCTACAATGAGCAGTTCTTC.

The chain joins TRBV3-1 (or the pseudogene TRBV3-2) to TRBJ2-1; 9 positions agree with TRBD2. The CDR3 covers 12 residues. The germline V gene encodes CDR1 LGHDT and CDR2 YNNKEL (reference sequence). The junction had 4 bases not matched to a gene; V was cut back by 3 bases and J by 13 bases. The CDR3 region has the DNA TGTGCCAGCAGCCATTTAGCGGGAGAACAGTTCTTC. Protein product: CASSHLAGEQFF.

V and J are TRBV19 and TRBJ1-1, with D uncertain. CDR1 LNHDA and CDR2 SQIVND come from the germline V gene (reference sequence). V was trimmed by 0 bases and J by 2 bases, leaving 4 bases between them. The CDR3 sequence is 13 residues long. This chain's CDR3 is CASSIDINTEAFF. CDR3 nucleotide sequence: TGTGCCAGTAGTATAGATATAAACACTGAAGCTTTCTTT.

The rearrangement uses TRBV19 and TRBJ1-1; D possibly corresponds to TRBD1 (6 bases). Looked up from germline, CDR1 is LNHDA and CDR2 is SQIVND (reference sequence). V was cut by 7 bases and J by 0 bases, with 24 bases left in between. The length of the CDR3 is 18 residues. CDR3 nucleotide sequence: TGTGCCAGTAATCCCATCAGGGGTACGGGTGAGATGAACACTGAAGCTTTCTTT. Its protein is CASNPIRGTGEMNTEAFF. Supplemented by reference TRBV19 and TRBJ1-1, the full variable domain reads DGGITQSPKYLFRKEGQNVTLSCEQNLNHDAMYWYRQDPGQGLRLIYYSQIVNDFQKGDIAEGYSVSREKKESFPLTVTSAQKNPTAFYLCASNPIRGTGEMNTEAFFGQGTRLTVV.

The genes are TRBV11-2 and TRBJ2-1; D possibly matches TRBD1 or TRBD2 (5 bases each). The CDR3 spans 15 residues. The germline V gene encodes CDR1 SGHAT and CDR2 FQNNGV. Trimming left V 5 bases short and J 10 bases short, with 21 bases between. This CDR3 reads CASSPKQGTFWEQFF. For the CDR3, the DNA is TGTGCCAGCAGCCCCAAACAAGGGACGTTTTGGGAGCAGTTCTTC.

This sequence joins TRBV19 and TRBJ1-6; D is uncertain. The CDR3 spans 13 residues. Germline CDR1 LNHDA, CDR2 SQIVND (reference sequence). Deletions cut 4 bases from V and 16 bases from J, with 17 bases between. CDR3 nucleotides: TGTGCCAGTAGTAAAGGACCGAATTCGGAGCTCCACTTT. It codes for CASSKGPNSELHF.

The rearrangement uses TRBV7-9 and TRBJ2-6; D is undetermined. CDR1 is SEHNR and CDR2 is FQNEAQ in the germline V gene (reference sequence). The CDR3 has 15 residues. Trimming pared 1 base from V and 4 bases from J, leaving 8 bases between. CDR3 loop: CASSLVGNGANVLTF. As DNA, the CDR3 is TGTGCCAGCAGCTTAGTCGGTAACGGGGCCAACGTCCTGACTTTC.

The chain is built from TRBV7-2 and TRBJ2-5, with a tentative D call TRBD2 (5 bases). The CDR3 is 12 amino acids. Deletions cut 5 bases from V and 5 bases from J, with 9 bases between. Germline CDR1 reads SGHTA; CDR2 reads FQGNSA. In DNA form, the CDR3 reads TGTGCCAGCAGCCCACTAGGGGAGACCCAGTACTTC. It translates to CASSPLGETQYF. Looking up the rest from reference TRBV7-2 and TRBJ2-5 gives the full variable domain: GAGVSQSPSNKVTEKGKDVELRCDPISGHTALYWYRQSLGQGLEFLIYFQGNSAPDKSGLPSDRFSAERTGGSVSTLTIQRTQQEDSAVYLCASSPLGETQYFGPGTRLLVL.

J is TRBJ2-7 and V is TRBV7-9; D remains unclear. This CDR3 is built from 10 residues. CDR1 is SEHNR and CDR2 is FQNEAQ in the germline V gene (reference sequence). Trimming took off 8 bases at V and 0 bases at J, with 2 bases between the two ends. CDR3 protein: CASGSYEQYF. CDR3 DNA sequence: TGTGCCAGCGGCTCCTACGAGCAGTACTTC.

V usage is TRBV7-9 and J usage is TRBJ1-3; D gene ambiguous. CDR1 and CDR2 from the germline V gene are SEHNR and FQNEAQ (reference sequence). This CDR3 has 15 residues. V was trimmed by 3 bases and J by 2 bases, leaving 11 bases between them. The CDR3 protein is CASSLEAGAGNTIYF. CDR3 sequence (DNA): TGTGCCAGCAGCTTGGAGGCAGGAGCTGGAAACACCATATATTTT.

The rearrangement uses TRBV7-2 and TRBJ2-1; 7 bases are a match to TRBD1. The CDR3 consists of 13 residues. V was pared by 4 bases and J by 6 bases, with 3 bases of the junction left unmatched. Germline V gene data show CDR1 as SGHTA and CDR2 as FQGNSA. CDR3 nucleotide sequence: TGTGCCAGCAGCTCGGGACAGCTCAATGAGCAGTTCTTC. This sequence encodes CASSSGQLNEQFF.

The V and J genes are TRBV7-2 and TRBJ1-6; D unclear. CDR1 and CDR2 (germline): SGHTA, FQGNSA. V was clipped by 1 base and J by 7 bases, with 8 bases between them. This CDR3 has 14 amino acids. The DNA for the CDR3 is TGTGCCAGCAGCTTAGACTCCGTGAATTCACCCCTCCACTTT. This sequence encodes CASSLDSVNSPLHF.

The rearrangement joins TRBV19 to TRBJ2-1, with D maybe TRBD1 (6 bases). The V end lost 5 bases, the J end lost 0 bases, and 11 bases lay between the germline ends. The CDR3 sequence is 15 residues long. Germline loops: CDR1 LNHDA, CDR2 SQIVND (reference sequence). CDR3 residues: CASSPRDISYNEQFF. The DNA for the CDR3 is TGTGCCAGTAGTCCCCGGGACATCTCCTACAATGAGCAGTTCTTC.

The rearrangement joins TRBV29-1 to TRBJ1-1; possible D gene TRBD1, 5 bases. Germline lookup yields CDR1 SQVTM and CDR2 ANQGSEA. Trimming removed 7 bases from V and 0 bases from J, with 12 bases in between. The CDR3 extends over 13 amino acids. Written as DNA, the CDR3 is TGCAGCGCCCGGGAGGACATGAACACTGAAGCTTTCTTT. Its translation is CSAREDMNTEAFF.

The chain has TRBV11-2 and TRBJ2-1; D unclear. The germline CDR1 and CDR2 sequences are SGHAT and FQNNGV. Trimming pared 1 base from V and 5 bases from J, leaving 9 bases between. The CDR3 extends over 14 amino acids. DNA for the CDR3: TGTGCCAGCAGCTTAGCCGGGTTCAACAATGAGCAGTTCTTC. As protein: CASSLAGFNNEQFF.

The sample holds one count of this clone. This CDR3 is CASSLGTSGFTDTQYF. As DNA, the CDR3 is TGTGCCAGCAGCTTAGGGACTAGCGGTTTCACAGATACGCAGTATTTT. V usage is TRBV7-9 and J usage is TRBJ2-3; 10 positions agree with TRBD2. The CDR3 length is 16 residues. With V trimmed by 1 base and J by 2 bases, 3 bases remained unmatched. Germline loops: CDR1 SEHNR, CDR2 FQNEAQ (reference sequence).

The chain uses TRBV5-1 and TRBJ2-3, with 7 positions matching TRBD2. CDR3 length: 15 amino acids. V lost 4 bases, J lost 2 bases, and 7 bases stayed unmatched. Germline CDR1 reads SGHRS; CDR2 reads YFSETQ. CDR3 amino acids: CASSISGTTTDTQYF. CDR3 nucleotides: TGCGCCAGCAGCATATCCGGGACTACCACAGATACGCAGTATTTT.

V usage is TRBV15 and J usage is TRBJ2-3; possibly TRBD1 for D (5 bases). Germline CDR1 reads LNHNV; CDR2 reads YYDKDF (reference sequence). V gave up 2 bases and J gave up 5 bases, with 8 bases separating them. This CDR3 has 13 amino acids. The DNA for the CDR3 is TGTGCCACCAGCAGATCTAGGGGAGATACGCAGTATTTT. Translating it yields CATSRSRGDTQYF.

The rearrangement uses TRBV5-4 and TRBJ1-6; tentatively, D is TRBD1 (6 bases). V gave up 1 base and J gave up 3 bases, with 8 bases separating them. Per the germline V gene, CDR1 is SGHNT and CDR2 is YYREEE (reference sequence). This CDR3 is 15 amino acids long. The CDR3 is CASSLRGDYNSPLHF. The CDR3 DNA sequence: TGTGCCAGCAGCTTGAGGGGGGACTATAATTCACCCCTCCACTTT.

The V call is TRBV7-8, the J call TRBJ1-1; 9 positions match TRBD1. The CDR3 has 15 amino acids. Trimming took 5 bases from V and 3 from J; bases not matched to a gene: 7. Germline loops: CDR1 SGHVS, CDR2 FQNEAQ. The CDR3 reads CASSGPDRGDTEAFF. CDR3 nucleotides: TGTGCCAGCAGCGGCCCGGACAGGGGAGACACTGAAGCTTTCTTT.

The J gene is TRBJ2-2, the V gene TRBV19; D gene uncertain. This CDR3 has 15 amino acids. CDR1 and CDR2 (germline): LNHDA, SQIVND (reference sequence). The V end was cut by 4 bases, the J end by 1 base, with 10 bases between. In DNA form, the CDR3 reads TGTGCCAGTAGTACCGGACGGATGAACACCGGGGAGCTGTTTTTT. It encodes CASSTGRMNTGELFF. Variable domain in full (rest from reference TRBV19 and TRBJ2-2): DGGITQSPKYLFRKEGQNVTLSCEQNLNHDAMYWYRQDPGQGLRLIYYSQIVNDFQKGDIAEGYSVSREKKESFPLTVTSAQKNPTAFYLCASSTGRMNTGELFFGEGSRLTVL.

There are a few counts of this clone. The chain is built from TRBV4-3 and TRBJ1-2; TRBD1 aligns across 9 bases. The CDR3 has 14 residues. Germline values: CDR1 LGHNA, CDR2 YSLEER. V dropped 3 bases and J dropped 7; count of bases not matched to a gene: 6. CDR3 in DNA: TGCGCCAGCAGCCAGGCCACAGGGGGCCGTGGCTACACCTTC. This translates into CASSQATGGRGYTF.

The rearrangement uses TRBV4-2 and TRBJ2-7; 11 bases agree with TRBD2. This CDR3 comprises 15 residues. Trimming removed 4 bases from V and 4 bases from J; junction bases left unmatched: 6. Per germline, CDR1 LGHNA and CDR2 YNFKEQ. The CDR3 is CASSPPGTSGYEQYF. The CDR3 DNA reads as TGTGCCAGCAGCCCTCCCGGGACTAGCGGTTACGAGCAGTACTTC.

The chain links TRBV9 to TRBJ2-7; perhaps D is TRBD1 or TRBD2 (5 bases each). V dropped 4 bases and J dropped 3 bases, with 8 bases sitting between them. CDR1 and CDR2 from the germline V gene are SGDLS and YYNGEE. The CDR3 sequence is 12 residues long. CDR3 in DNA: TGTGCCAGCAGCCGGGACGTCTACGAGCAGTACTTC. Protein: CASSRDVYEQYF.

The chain joins TRBV18 to TRBJ1-2; 8 nucleotides line up with TRBD1. CDR3 length equals 14 residues. The V gene end was trimmed by 3 bases and the J gene end by 6 bases; junction bases not matched to a gene: 6. Germline V lookup: CDR1 KGHSH, CDR2 LQKENI. DNA for the CDR3: TGTGCCAGCTCACCTACTGGACAGGGTAATGGCTACACCTTC. Protein: CASSPTGQGNGYTF.